This T cell receptor beta chain originates from a study of shared clonotypes between healthy human individuals. Study details: Three plates each covered CD4 naive and memory; CD8 naive two, CD8 memory one.

The table came from immunoSEQ multiplex PCR; TCRdb's copy has only in-frame clones and leaves some out. Among 600,000 to 750,000 clones listed, 55% to 75% were seen once. The CDR3 loop spans 12 amino acids. Germline values: CDR1 MDHEN, CDR2 SYDVKM. V was shortened by 5 bases and J by 4 bases, with 6 bases between the two germline ends. Sequencing used memory CD4+ T cells sorted from blood. Subset indicated: CD45RA-negative fraction. This sequence joins TRBV28 and TRBJ1-5; D is unresolved. This TCR was recovered from a woman aged 30 to 39 in good health. CDR3 sequence reads: CASSNMNQPQHF. In DNA, the CDR3 is TGTGCCAGCAGTAATATGAATCAGCCCCAGCATTTT. Complete variable domain (other parts from reference TRBV28 and TRBJ1-5): DVKVTQSSRYLVKRTGEKVFLECVQDMDHENMFWYRQDPGLGLRLIYFSYDVKMKEKGDIPEGYSVSREKKERFSLILESASTNQTSMYLCASSNMNQPQHFGDGTRLSIL.